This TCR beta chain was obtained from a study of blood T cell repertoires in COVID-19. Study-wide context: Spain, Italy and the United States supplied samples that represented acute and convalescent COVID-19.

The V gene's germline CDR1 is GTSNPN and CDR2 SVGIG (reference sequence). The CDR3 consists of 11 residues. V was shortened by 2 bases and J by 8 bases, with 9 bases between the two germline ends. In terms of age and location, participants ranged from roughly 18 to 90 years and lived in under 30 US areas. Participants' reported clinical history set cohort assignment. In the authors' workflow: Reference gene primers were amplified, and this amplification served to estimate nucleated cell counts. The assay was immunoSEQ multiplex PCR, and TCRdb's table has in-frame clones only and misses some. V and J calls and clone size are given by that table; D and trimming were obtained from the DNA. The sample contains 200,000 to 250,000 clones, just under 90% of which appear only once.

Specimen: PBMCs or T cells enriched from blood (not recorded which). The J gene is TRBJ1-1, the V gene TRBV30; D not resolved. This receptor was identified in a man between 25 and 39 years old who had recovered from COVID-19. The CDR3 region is CAWSMEFEAFF. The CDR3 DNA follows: TGTGCCTGGAGTATGGAGTTCGAAGCTTTCTTT.